The rows below give T cell receptor beta chains drawn from one sample of a study of cytomegalovirus exposure and HLA in healthy donors. Clones were sequenced by immunoSEQ multiplex PCR, and TCRdb holds only the in-frame ones, with some missing. Of about 250,000 clones in the sample, 80% were seen once. The sample comprised PBMCs. The receptors were sampled from a girl aged 2 to 10 in good health and CMV-seronegative. CDR3s include the opening cysteine and the closing phenylalanine or tryptophan. A D gene is named only where the DNA matches it firmly. A clone size is listed for some rows: how often the clone was seen (once, few, many), or a class if it is expanded.

>TRBD2|TRBJ2-7|.|TRBV6-1
CASTLAGVNEQYF
TGTGCCAGCACCTTAGCGGGAGTCAACGAGCAGTACTTC
>.|TRBJ1-1|.|TRBV4-1
CASSPSPQGHPEAFF
TGCGCCAGCAGCCCCTCACCCCAGGGGCACCCTGAAGCTTTCTTT
>TRBD1|TRBJ2-5|.|TRBV7-9
CSSSLGALDRGETQYF
TGTTCCAGCAGCTTAGGAGCACTGGACAGGGGAGAGACCCAGTACTTC
>TRBD2|TRBJ2-1|.|TRBV7-2
CASSLSAGVNEQFF
TGTGCCAGCAGCTTATCAGCGGGAGTCAATGAGCAGTTCTTC
>TRBD1|TRBJ1-4|.|TRBV28
CASSSGSGGNEKLFF
TGTGCCAGCAGTTCCGGGTCAGGGGGTAATGAAAAACTGTTTTTT
>TRBD1|TRBJ1-1|.|TRBV7-9
CSSSPYRGADTEAFF
TGTTCCAGCAGCCCATACAGGGGGGCGGACACTGAAGCTTTCTTT
>TRBD1|TRBJ1-4|.|TRBV7-6
CASSPLTGGDEKLFF
TGTGCCAGCAGCCCGTTGACAGGGGGGGATGAAAAACTGTTTTTT
>TRBD2|TRBJ2-5|.|TRBV9
CASSALAGGRETQYF
TGTGCCAGCAGCGCCCTAGCGGGAGGTAGAGAGACCCAGTACTTC
>.|TRBJ1-2|few|TRBV7-9
CASSFHPDFLNYGYTF
TGTGCCAGCAGCTTTCACCCGGACTTCCTAAACTATGGCTACACCTTC
>TRBD2|TRBJ2-3|.|TRBV7-3
CASSSTSGRGDTQYF
TGTGCCAGCAGCTCCACTAGCGGGAGGGGGGATACGCAGTATTTT
>TRBD2|TRBJ2-3|.|TRBV29-1
CSVFDRTSHHGDTQYF
TGCAGCGTTTTTGACAGGACTAGCCACCATGGGGATACGCAGTATTTT
>.|TRBJ1-4|.|TRBV19
CASRDRRVDEKLFF
TGTGCCAGTAGAGATAGGAGAGTGGATGAAAAACTGTTTTTT
>.|TRBJ2-1|.|TRBV2
CASSVRVNDEQFF
TGTGCCAGCAGTGTAAGAGTAAACGATGAGCAGTTCTTC
>TRBD2|TRBJ2-1|.|TRBV4-1
CASSQVVLGLAGSYEQFF
TGCGCCAGCAGCCAAGTAGTCTTAGGTCTAGCGGGATCTTATGAGCAGTTCTTC
>.|TRBJ1-4|.|TRBV5-6
CASSKQEKLFF
TGTGCCAGCAGCAAACAGGAAAAACTGTTTTTT
>TRBD2|TRBJ2-1|.|TRBV2
CASPPGTSGKQFF
TGTGCCAGCCCCCCCGGGACTAGCGGAAAGCAGTTCTTC
>.|TRBJ1-2|.|TRBV30
CAWSVSSHGYTF
TGTGCCTGGAGTGTATCTTCTCATGGCTACACCTTC
>.|TRBJ2-1|.|TRBV5-6
CASSLGGARSYNEQFF
TGTGCCAGCAGCTTGGGGGGCGCTCGCTCCTACAATGAGCAGTTCTTC
>TRBD1|TRBJ1-1|.|TRBV27
CASSPGQGNGRTEAFF
TGTGCCAGCAGTCCGGGACAGGGGAACGGGCGCACTGAAGCTTTCTTT
>TRBD1|TRBJ2-7|.|TRBV19
CASSRQGIYEQYF
TGTGCCAGTAGTAGACAGGGTATCTACGAGCAGTACTTC
>.|TRBJ2-6|.|TRBV4-1
CASSLPREDSGANVLTF
TGCGCCAGCAGCCTCCCCAGGGAAGACTCTGGGGCCAACGTCCTGACTTTC
>.|TRBJ1-5|few|TRBV7-9
CASSGGVGFNQPQHF
TGTGCCAGCAGCGGGGGGGTCGGATTCAATCAGCCCCAGCATTTT
>.|TRBJ2-1|.|TRBV2
CASSEWPGTLGHEQFF
TGTGCCAGCAGTGAATGGCCAGGGACTTTAGGCCATGAGCAGTTCTTC
>.|TRBJ1-5|.|TRBV5-5
CASSSQTGYNQPQHF
TGTGCCAGCAGCTCGCAGACAGGCTACAATCAGCCCCAGCATTTT
>.|TRBJ2-7|.|TRBV29-1
CSVLTPSAYEQYF
TGCAGCGTTCTGACACCATCGGCCTACGAGCAGTACTTC
>TRBD1|TRBJ1-6|.|TRBV27
CASSDQGAYNSPLHF
TGTGCCAGCAGTGACCAGGGGGCTTATAATTCACCCCTCCACTTT
>TRBD1|TRBJ2-4|.|TRBV19
CASSPTGVDIQYF
TGTGCCAGTAGTCCTACAGGGGTGGACATTCAGTACTTC
>TRBD1|TRBJ2-1|.|TRBV14
CASSQDLWDRTQSSYNEQFF
TGTGCCAGCAGCCAAGATCTTTGGGACAGAACGCAATCATCATACAATGAGCAGTTCTTC
>.|TRBJ1-1|once|TRBV7-2
CASSISADTEAFF
TGTGCCAGCAGCATCTCTGCGGACACTGAAGCTTTCTTT